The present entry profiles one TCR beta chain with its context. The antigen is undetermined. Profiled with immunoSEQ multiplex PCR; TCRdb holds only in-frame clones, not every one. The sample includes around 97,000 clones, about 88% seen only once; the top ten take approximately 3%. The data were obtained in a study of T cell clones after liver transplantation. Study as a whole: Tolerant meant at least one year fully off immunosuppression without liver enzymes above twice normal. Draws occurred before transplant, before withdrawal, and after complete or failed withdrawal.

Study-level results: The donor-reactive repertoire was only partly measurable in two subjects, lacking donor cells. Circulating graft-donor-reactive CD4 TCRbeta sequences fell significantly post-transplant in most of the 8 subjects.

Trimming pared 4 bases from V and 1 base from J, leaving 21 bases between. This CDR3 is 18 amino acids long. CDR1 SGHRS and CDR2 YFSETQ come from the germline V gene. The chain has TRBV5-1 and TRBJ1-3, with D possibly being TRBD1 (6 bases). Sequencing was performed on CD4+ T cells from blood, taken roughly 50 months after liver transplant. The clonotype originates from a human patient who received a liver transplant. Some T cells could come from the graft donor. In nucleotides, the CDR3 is TGCGCCAGCAGCGCCCTGGGGGGGACACAGACGTCTGGAAACACCATATATTTT. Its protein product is CASSALGGTQTSGNTIYF.